Described below is a single T cell receptor beta chain sequence and its context. The V gene lost 0 bases and the J gene lost 10 bases, with 22 bases spanning the gap. This CDR3 has 16 amino acids. Germline values: CDR1 SGDLS, CDR2 YYNGEE. TCRdb used MiXCR to reprocess the RT-PCR reads, holding one entry per CDR3 protein. Counted here are almost 700,000 distinct CDR3 sequences, more than 13% occurring once; the ten biggest clones make up about 3.9%. The sequence was obtained from a female donor in good health, serving as a healthy control. The specimen was memory CD4+ T cells from blood. The chain links TRBV9 to TRBJ1-2; maybe TRBD1 (5 bases). This CDR3 is CASSVESLSNRRDYTF. CDR3 bases: TGTGCCAGCAGCGTAGAATCGCTCAGTAACAGGAGGGACTACACCTTC.